This passage covers 6 T cell receptor beta chains from one sample sequenced in a study of blood T cell repertoires in COVID-19 (TCRdb year 2020). Libraries were constructed by the immunoSEQ multiplex PCR assay. TCRdb obtained this table from immuneACCESS and retained in-frame rearrangements with V and J assigned. These tables miss some clones; where compared with another copy, unresolved V genes account for less than half of the shortfall, and the remainder is unexplained. The sample table records 150,000 to 200,000 clones; about 84% of these occur just once. In total, the top ten clones hold roughly 12% of the sample. Input material: PBMCs or T cells enriched from blood (not recorded which). The receptors here all came from a man aged 45-65 years who had recovered from COVID-19.

The chain employs TRBV30 and TRBJ1-1; 7 nucleotides agree with TRBD1. J gave up 1 base and V 1 base, and 6 bases lay outside the gene matches. CDR3 size: 15 residues. Germline V CDR1 and CDR2: GTSNPN, SVGIG (reference sequence). CDR3 in DNA: TGTGCCTGGAGTGACACCGGGACAGCGAACACTGAAGCTTTCTTT. It is translated as CAWSDTGTANTEAFF.

The V call is TRBV30, the J call TRBJ2-6; 8 bases line up with TRBD1. The CDR3 is 14 residues long. Germline trimming cut 0 bases from V and 15 bases from J; bases unmatched to any gene: 10. Germline V gives CDR1 GTSNPN, CDR2 SVGIG (reference sequence). The CDR3 loop is CAWSVSGQGIPLTF. CDR3 nucleotides: TGTGCCTGGAGTGTATCAGGACAGGGTATACCCCTGACTTTC.

This chain connects TRBV11-1 to TRBJ1-1; no clear D gene. This CDR3 spans 15 amino acids. Deletions cut 5 bases from V and 4 bases from J, with 17 bases between. Germline values: CDR1 SGHAT, CDR2 FQDESV (reference sequence). DNA of the CDR3: TGTGCCAGCAGCCCCCAGGACGGGGTTGGCACTGAAGCTTTCTTT. Its protein product is CASSPQDGVGTEAFF. The entire variable domain, with the rest obtained from reference TRBV11-1 and TRBJ1-1, is as follows: EAEVAQSPRYKITEKSQAVAFWCDPISGHATLYWYRQILGQGPELLVQFQDESVVDDSQLPKDRFSAERLKGVDSTLKIQPAELGDSAMYLCASSPQDGVGTEAFFGQGTRLTVV.

The chain employs TRBV4-1 and TRBJ2-5, with 8 bases identical to TRBD2. This CDR3 comprises 16 residues. The trim removed 1 base at V and 2 bases at J, leaving 6 bases unmatched. The germline V gene encodes CDR1 MGHRA and CDR2 YSYEKL. CDR3 DNA: TGCGCCAGCAGCCAAGGGGCGAGCGGGGGACAAGAGACCCAGTACTTC. This codes for CASSQGASGGQETQYF.

The chain couples TRBV3-1 (or the pseudogene TRBV3-2) to TRBJ2-3; TRBD2 is a possible D gene (6 bases). Trimming cost V 1 base and J 1 base, with 15 bases left between them. The CDR3 covers 17 residues. The V gene's germline CDR1 is LGHDT and CDR2 YNNKEL (reference sequence). This CDR3 is CASSQVFRGGGTDTQYF. The CDR3, as DNA: TGTGCCAGCAGCCAAGTTTTCCGGGGAGGTGGCACAGATACGCAGTATTTT.

This clone was seen only a few times. CDR3 sequence (DNA): TGTGCCAGCAGCTTCGACAGGAATCAGCCCCAGCATTTT. Translated, it gives CASSFDRNQPQHF. The chain recombines TRBV7-2 with TRBJ1-5, with D maybe TRBD1 (6 bases). Trimming shortened V by 3 bases and J by 4 bases, and 7 bases separated the two germline ends. The CDR3 runs to 13 residues. Germline V gene lookup returns CDR1 SGHTA and CDR2 FQGNSA.